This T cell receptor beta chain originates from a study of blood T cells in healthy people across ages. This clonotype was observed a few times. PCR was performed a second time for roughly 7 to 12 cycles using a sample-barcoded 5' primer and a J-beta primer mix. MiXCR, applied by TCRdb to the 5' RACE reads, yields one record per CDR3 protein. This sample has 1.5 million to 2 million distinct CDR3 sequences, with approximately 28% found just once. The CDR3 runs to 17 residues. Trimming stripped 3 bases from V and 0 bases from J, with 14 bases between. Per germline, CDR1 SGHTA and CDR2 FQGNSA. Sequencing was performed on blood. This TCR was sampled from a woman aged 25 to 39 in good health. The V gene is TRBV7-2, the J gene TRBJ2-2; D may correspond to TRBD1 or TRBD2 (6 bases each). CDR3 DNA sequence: TGTGCCAGCAGCTTGTGGTTCGGGGGCGCGAACACCGGGGAGCTGTTTTTT. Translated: CASSLWFGGANTGELFF.